The present TCR beta chain was sequenced within a study of T cell responses to AZD1222 COVID-19 vaccine. Germline loops: CDR1 LGHNA, CDR2 YNFKEQ. The length of the CDR3 is 13 residues. V lost 4 bases and J lost 7, with 13 bases in between. Here immunoSEQ multiplex PCR was the method, and the copy in TCRdb shows in-frame clones only, minus some. This repertoire shows around 99,000 clones, around 90% found once; its top ten account for approximately 4.3%. The TCR was taken from an adult in good health. The sequenced sample was peripheral blood, obtained on day 0 of AZD1222 vaccination. The rearrangement joins TRBV4-2 to TRBJ1-1, with D hard to call. CDR3 in DNA: TGTGCCAGCAGCCTCCACAGTTGGTTTGAAGCTTTCTTT. Its translation is CASSLHSWFEAFF.